These 31 T cell receptor beta chains came from one sample sequenced in a study of cytomegalovirus exposure and HLA in healthy donors. Use of 60 Vbeta and 13 Jbeta primers characterized the PCR. TCRdb's table, derived via immunoSEQ multiplex PCR, lists solely in-frame clones and lacks some. The table records about 190,000 clones, approximately 80% of them present only once. The sample was PBMCs. Receptors originate from a woman in her fifties or sixties in good health and CMV-seropositive.

The rearrangement links TRBV5-4 to TRBJ2-5; D uncertain. Trimming pared 0 bases from V and 4 bases from J, leaving 10 bases between. Germline CDR1 SGHNT, CDR2 YYREEE (reference sequence). The CDR3 consists of 14 residues. CDR3 coding DNA: TGTGCCAGCAGCTTGGCCAGAACGTCAGAGACCCAGTACTTC. Its translation is CASSLARTSETQYF.

The chain joins TRBV27 to TRBJ1-2; 10 bases fit TRBD1. Germline V lookup: CDR1 MNHEY, CDR2 SMNVEV (reference sequence). Germline trimming cut 5 bases from V and 4 bases from J; bases unmatched to any gene: 7. This CDR3 has 15 amino acids. The CDR3 protein is CASSPGQGGVYGYTF. The CDR3 bases are TGTGCCAGCAGTCCTGGACAGGGGGGGGTCTATGGCTACACCTTC.

This chain joins TRBV30 and TRBJ1-5; possible D gene TRBD1, 6 bases. Germline CDR1 is GTSNPN and CDR2 is SVGIG (reference sequence). V lost 0 bases, J lost 0 bases, and 9 bases lay in between. The length of the CDR3 is 15 residues. CDR3 sequence (DNA): TGTGCCTGGAGTGTGAAGGGACATAGCAATCAGCCCCAGCATTTT. Its translation is CAWSVKGHSNQPQHF.

The genes are TRBV2 and TRBJ2-2; 7 nucleotides align to TRBD2. The germline gives CDR1 SNHLY, CDR2 FYNNEI. The CDR3 runs 17 residues. Trimming cost V 4 bases and J 2 bases; bases outside gene matches: 10. CDR3 protein: CASSVRGGGFNTGELFF. The CDR3 DNA reads as TGTGCCAGCAGTGTTCGCGGCGGGGGTTTTAACACCGGGGAGCTGTTTTTT.

The chain couples TRBV6-5 to TRBJ1-5; D is unclear. The V end was cut by 6 bases, the J end by 6 bases, with 15 bases between. There are 14 residues in the CDR3. The germline V gene encodes CDR1 MNHEY and CDR2 SVGAGI. CDR3 residues: CASRRETVTQPQHF. The CDR3 DNA reads as TGTGCCAGCAGGAGGGAAACAGTCACTCAGCCCCAGCATTTT.

The chain uses TRBV19 and TRBJ1-3, with TRBD1 identical over 7 bases. CDR1 is LNHDA and CDR2 is SQIVND in the germline V gene (reference sequence). V shed 6 bases, J shed 3 bases, and the junction held 2 bases outside the gene matches. This CDR3 spans 13 amino acids. CDR3 coding DNA: TGTGCCAGTAGCACAGGGGATGGAAACACCATATATTTT. Its translation: CASSTGDGNTIYF.

This clone was seen once. V usage is TRBV2 and J usage is TRBJ2-3; D unresolved. This CDR3 contains 12 residues. V was pared by 7 bases and J by 0 bases, with 5 bases between. Germline assignment: CDR1 SNHLY and CDR2 FYNNEI. The DNA of the CDR3 is TGTGCCAGCATGTATAGCACAGATACGCAGTATTTT. This codes for CASMYSTDTQYF.

This chain uses TRBV28 with TRBJ1-3; D ambiguous. The CDR3 totals 11 residues. Trimming removed 8 bases from V and 6 bases from J, with 8 bases in between. Germline assignment: CDR1 MDHEN and CDR2 SYDVKM. CDR3: CASRGENTIYF. The CDR3 DNA is TGTGCCAGCCGGGGTGAAAACACCATATATTTT.

This clone was counted between two and nine times. This rearrangement joins TRBV4-3 to TRBJ1-2; TRBD1 might be the D (6 bases). The CDR3 covers 14 residues. V lost 1 base, J lost 3 bases, and 9 bases lay in between. Looked up from germline, CDR1 is LGHNA and CDR2 is YSLEER. CDR3 residues: CASSQVGGDYGYTF. The DNA of the CDR3 is TGCGCCAGCAGCCAAGTAGGGGGGGACTATGGCTACACCTTC.

V is TRBV19 and J is TRBJ1-2, with D possibly TRBD1 on 6 matching bases. Trimming left V 5 bases short and J 4 bases short, with 14 bases between. The germline V gene has CDR1 LNHDA and CDR2 SQIVND (reference sequence). This CDR3 comprises 14 residues. The DNA for the CDR3 is TGTGCCAGTAGTGCCCGACAGGCAGGCTATGGCTACACCTTC. It translates to CASSARQAGYGYTF.

In its sample, this clone was seen a few times. The rearrangement joins TRBV7-8 to TRBJ2-5; TRBD2 is a possible D gene (6 bases). V was trimmed by 1 base and J by 4 bases, leaving 10 bases between them. Per germline, CDR1 SGHVS and CDR2 FQNEAQ. The CDR3 consists of 14 residues. CDR3 region: CASSLVALAETQYF. The CDR3 DNA reads as TGTGCCAGCAGCTTAGTGGCACTAGCAGAGACCCAGTACTTC.

The rearrangement joins TRBV7-2 to TRBJ1-2, with 8 bases identical to TRBD1. The length of the CDR3 is 15 residues. With 1 base clipped from V and 6 bases from J, the junction kept 7 bases outside the gene matches. Per the germline V gene, CDR1 is SGHTA and CDR2 is FQGNSA. The CDR3 loop is CASSLGQGAFDGYTF. CDR3 DNA: TGTGCCAGCAGCTTAGGCCAGGGGGCTTTCGATGGCTACACCTTC. Full variable domain (remainder filled in from reference TRBV7-2 and TRBJ1-2): GAGVSQSPSNKVTEKGKDVELRCDPISGHTALYWYRQSLGQGLEFLIYFQGNSAPDKSGLPSDRFSAERTGGSVSTLTIQRTQQEDSAVYLCASSLGQGAFDGYTFGSGTRLTVV.

This clone was counted a few times. The chain couples TRBV5-6 to TRBJ2-1; tentative D call: TRBD1 (5 bases). The CDR3 runs 16 residues. With 4 bases removed from V and 0 bases from J, the gap between germline ends came to 14 bases. From germline, CDR1 is SGHDT and CDR2 YYEEEE. This CDR3 is CASSVTDKSSYNEQFF. In DNA form, the CDR3 reads TGTGCCAGCAGCGTGACGGACAAGAGCTCCTACAATGAGCAGTTCTTC.

This clone came up a few times. The chain has TRBV30 and TRBJ2-1; 7 bases are a match to TRBD2. Trimming at V came to 0 bases and at J to 2 bases, leaving 4 bases not matched to a gene. The germline CDR1 and CDR2 sequences are GTSNPN and SVGIG (reference sequence). This CDR3 is 15 amino acids long. The CDR3 nucleotides are TGTGCCTGGAGTGTGGGAGCGGGGCCCTACAATGAGCAGTTCTTC. Translating it yields CAWSVGAGPYNEQFF.

The J gene is TRBJ1-2, the V gene TRBV5-6; D is uncertain. V was shortened by 0 bases and J by 0 bases, with 9 bases between the two germline ends. Germline values: CDR1 SGHDT, CDR2 YYEEEE. CDR3 size: 15 residues. CDR3 residues: CASSLVQYPNYGYTF. DNA of the CDR3: TGTGCCAGCAGCTTGGTCCAGTATCCTAACTATGGCTACACCTTC.

The rearrangement joins TRBV19 to TRBJ2-1, with 10 bases identical to TRBD1. CDR3 size: 15 residues. Looked up from germline, CDR1 is LNHDA and CDR2 is SQIVND (reference sequence). Trimming removed 8 bases from V and 9 bases from J; junction bases left unmatched: 13. CDR3 protein: CASCTGTGAFSEQFF. CDR3 coding DNA: TGTGCCAGTTGCACCGGGACAGGGGCGTTTAGTGAGCAGTTCTTC.

The chain couples TRBV7-9 to TRBJ2-2; perhaps TRBD1 as D (7 bases). Per germline, CDR1 SEHNR and CDR2 FQNEAQ (reference sequence). The V end was cut by 4 bases, the J end by 5 bases, with 17 bases between. The CDR3 spans 16 residues. The CDR3 DNA is TGTGCCAGCAGCTCAGTCAGGGGGGCGCGTACCGGGGAGCTGTTTTTT. This sequence encodes CASSSVRGARTGELFF.

The V gene is TRBV6-6, the J gene TRBJ1-4; possible D gene TRBD1, 6 bases. Germline CDR1 and CDR2: MNHNY and SVGAGI (reference sequence). V was clipped by 6 bases and J by 8 bases, with 13 bases between them. This CDR3 is built from 13 residues. For the CDR3, the DNA is TGTGCCAGCAGAAACAGGGTAGGAGAAAAACTGTTTTTT. Amino acids: CASRNRVGEKLFF.

The chain uses TRBV6-5 and TRBJ1-5; weak D call: TRBD1 (5 bases). V lost 5 bases to trimming and J lost 4 bases, with 12 bases between them. The germline CDR1 and CDR2 sequences are MNHEY and SVGAGI. CDR3 length: 14 residues. For the CDR3, the DNA is TGTGCCAGCAGTCCTGACAGTTTTAATCAGCCCCAGCATTTT. It encodes CASSPDSFNQPQHF.

V and J are TRBV7-2 and TRBJ2-4; TRBD1 aligns across 7 bases. Germline CDR1 and CDR2: SGHTA and FQGNSA. With 1 base clipped from V and 2 bases from J, the junction kept 5 bases outside the gene matches. The CDR3 is 16 amino acids. In DNA, the CDR3 is TGTGCCAGCAGCTTAGATCCAGGGGGATCCAAAAACATTCAGTACTTC. Its translation is CASSLDPGGSKNIQYF.

J is TRBJ2-7 and V is TRBV6-6, with 8 bases matching TRBD1. CDR3 length: 15 residues. Trimming cost V 2 bases and J 4 bases; bases outside gene matches: 7. From germline, CDR1 is MNHNY and CDR2 SVGAGI (reference sequence). The CDR3: CASSYRPGGDYEQYF. CDR3 coding DNA: TGTGCCAGCAGTTACCGGCCAGGGGGCGATTACGAGCAGTACTTC.

CDR3 loop: CASSQVGSTNEKLFF. CDR3 bases: TGCGCCAGCAGCCAAGTTGGCTCAACTAATGAAAAACTGTTTTTT. The rearrangement uses TRBV4-1 and TRBJ1-4; D call uncertain. Trimming cost V 1 base and J 0 bases, with 6 bases left between them. Germline V gene sequence: CDR1 MGHRA, CDR2 YSYEKL. This CDR3 comprises 15 residues.

Concerning this clone: A read error may produce the germline difference seen at one junction end. The chain combines TRBV29-1 with TRBJ2-7, with 8 bases matching TRBD1. CDR1 is SQVTM, CDR2 ANQGSEA, per germline. The CDR3 is 13 residues long. The CDR3 region is CSVGRGHSHEQYF. For the CDR3, the DNA is TGCAGCGTTGGCAGGGGGCACTCCCACGAGCAGTACTTC.

The V call is TRBV5-6, the J call TRBJ1-5, with D unresolved. The V gene's germline CDR1 is SGHDT and CDR2 YYEEEE. The V and J ends lost 2 bases and 1 base respectively, with 10 bases between them. This CDR3 comprises 15 residues. CDR3 DNA: TGTGCCAGCAGCTTTCGGAGGCTAAGCAATCAGCCCCAGCATTTT. It specifies CASSFRRLSNQPQHF. Full variable domain (remainder filled in from reference TRBV5-6 and TRBJ1-5): DAGVTQSPTHLIKTRGQQVTLRCSPKSGHDTVSWYQQALGQGPQFIFQYYEEEERQRGNFPDRFSGHQFPNYSSELNVNALLLGDSALYLCASSFRRLSNQPQHFGDGTRLSIL.

The rearrangement links TRBV7-3 to TRBJ2-6; perhaps TRBD2 as D (7 bases). Germline V CDR1 and CDR2: SGHTA, FQGTGA. Trimming left V 2 bases short and J 0 bases short, with 8 bases between. This CDR3 has 16 amino acids. The CDR3 here is CASSLAGASGANVLTF. The CDR3 DNA is TGTGCCAGCAGCTTAGCGGGGGCCTCTGGGGCCAACGTCCTGACTTTC.

The chain uses TRBV19 and TRBJ2-5; 12 bases are shared with TRBD2. Germline V gene sequence: CDR1 LNHDA, CDR2 SQIVND (reference sequence). This CDR3 is 16 amino acids long. V lost 3 bases and J lost 5; bases outside the gene matches: 7. The CDR3 region has the DNA TGTGCCAGTAGTATGTCTAGCGGGGGGGCCGAGGAGACCCAGTACTTC. It yields the protein CASSMSSGGAEETQYF.

This sequence joins TRBV7-9 and TRBJ2-1; TRBD1 might be the D (6 bases). The CDR3 runs 13 residues. With 6 bases removed from V and 3 bases from J, the gap between germline ends came to 9 bases. Germline CDR1 SEHNR, CDR2 FQNEAQ (reference sequence). The CDR3 DNA is TGTGCCAGCAGGGGGGCCAACTACAATGAGCAGTTCTTC. Translated: CASRGANYNEQFF. The full variable domain, in which reference TRBV7-9 and TRBJ2-1 provide the parts outside the CDR3, is DTGVSQNPRHKITKRGQNVTFRCDPISEHNRLYWYRQTLGQGPEFLTYFQNEAQLEKSRLLSDRFSAERPKGSFSTLEIQRTEQGDSAMYLCASRGANYNEQFFGPGTRLTVL.

This clone was counted a few times. The chain carries TRBV5-1 and TRBJ2-7, with a weak D call TRBD2 (6 bases). The germline CDR1 and CDR2 sequences are SGHRS and YFSETQ. The germline V and J ends were trimmed by 4 bases and 3 bases, with 29 bases remaining between them. There are 19 residues in the CDR3. The CDR3 region is CASSPKKSWGDGFFYEQYF. CDR3 nucleotide sequence: TGCGCCAGCAGCCCAAAAAAAAGTTGGGGGGACGGATTCTTCTACGAGCAGTACTTC. Looking up the rest from reference TRBV5-1 and TRBJ2-7 gives the full variable domain: KAGVTQTPRYLIKTRGQQVTLSCSPISGHRSVSWYQQTPGQGLQFLFEYFSETQRNKGNFPGRFSGRQFSNSRSEMNVSTLELGDSALYLCASSPKKSWGDGFFYEQYFGPGTRLTVT.

On this clone itself: At one boundary the junction diverges from the germline segment, which might be a read error. This chain links TRBV5-4 with TRBJ2-3, with a possible D match to TRBD1 (6 bases). The CDR3 loop spans 15 amino acids. Germline assignment: CDR1 SGHNT and CDR2 YYREEE (reference sequence). The CDR3: CASSHQWRGGDTQYF. The DNA of the CDR3 is TGCGCCAGCAGCCATCAATGGAGAGGGGGAGATACGCAGTATTTT.

The rearrangement joins TRBV13 to TRBJ2-3; TRBD1 matches 8 bases. Germline trimming cut 6 bases from V and 1 base from J; bases unmatched to any gene: 6. Germline-derived CDR1 and CDR2 are PRHDT and FYEKMQ (reference sequence). This CDR3 contains 15 residues. CDR3 loop: CASRASGQGTDTQYF. CDR3 in DNA: TGTGCCAGCAGAGCTTCGGGACAGGGCACAGATACGCAGTATTTT. The entire variable domain, with the rest obtained from reference TRBV13 and TRBJ2-3, is as follows: AAGVIQSPRHLIKEKRETATLKCYPIPRHDTVYWYQQGPGQDPQFLISFYEKMQSDKGSIPDRFSAQQFSDYHSELNMSSLELGDSALYFCASRASGQGTDTQYFGPGTRLTVL.

This clone was observed a few times. The genes are TRBV7-9 and TRBJ2-6; D is unresolved. Trimming shortened V by 5 bases and J by 0 bases, and 8 bases separated the two germline ends. Germline-derived CDR1 and CDR2 are SEHNR and FQNEAQ (reference sequence). The CDR3 extends over 15 amino acids. CDR3 region: CASSTPSSGANVLTF. CDR3 sequence (DNA): TGTGCCAGCAGCACACCGTCCTCTGGGGCCAACGTCCTGACTTTC.